These T cell receptor beta chains were read from a single sample in a study of CD8+ T cells in alopecia areata. Repertoires were generated with immunoSEQ multiplex PCR, while TCRdb's copy carries only in-frame clones and drops some. The sample carries around 150,000 clones, about three fifths recorded once. The sequenced material came from CD4+ T cells sorted from blood. Receptors were obtained from a human donor in good health. Each CDR3 is given with its conserved first and last residue. D genes are given only for firm matches. Not all rows give a size; the values are once, few, many and, for expanded clones, a class.

J gene: TRBJ2-3
clone size: few
D gene: TRBD1
V gene: TRBV10-3
CDR3 DNA: TGTGCCATCAGTGGGGACAGGGGGTCCACAGATACGCAGTATTTT
CDR3 protein: CAISGDRGSTDTQYF

J gene: TRBJ1-1
clone size: few
D gene: NA
V gene: TRBV21-1
CDR3 DNA: TGTGCCAGCAGCGCCCGGCGGAGGGTAATCTCTATAGGGGACACTGAAGCTTTCTTT
CDR3 protein: CASSARRRVISIGDTEAFF

J gene: TRBJ2-1
clone size: NA
D gene: TRBD2
V gene: TRBV5-1
CDR3 DNA: TGCGCCACCTCAGGACCGGGGACTAGCGGGTACAATGAGCAGTTCTTC
CDR3 protein: CATSGPGTSGYNEQFF

J gene: TRBJ2-5
clone size: NA
D gene: NA
V gene: TRBV9
CDR3 DNA: TGTGCCAGCAGCGACTGGAGGACAGAGACCCAGTACTTC
CDR3 protein: CASSDWRTETQYF

J gene: TRBJ2-4
clone size: NA
D gene: NA
V gene: TRBV14
CDR3 DNA: TGTGCCAGCAGCCAAGGTTCGGGAGCTGCCAAAAACATTCAGTACTTC
CDR3 protein: CASSQGSGAAKNIQYF

J gene: TRBJ2-2
clone size: NA
D gene: TRBD1
V gene: TRBV7-2
CDR3 DNA: TGTGCCAGCAGATGGGACAGATCCACCGGGGAGCTGTTTTTT
CDR3 protein: CASRWDRSTGELFF

J gene: TRBJ2-5
clone size: NA
D gene: NA
V gene: TRBV29-1
CDR3 DNA: TGCAGCGCAGGACATTCGGGGACCCAGTACTTC
CDR3 protein: CSAGHSGTQYF

J gene: TRBJ2-3
clone size: NA
D gene: NA
V gene: TRBV9
CDR3 DNA: TGTGCCAGCAGCGTATACCAAGGGATCGGCACAGATACGCAGTATTTT
CDR3 protein: CASSVYQGIGTDTQYF

J gene: TRBJ2-2
clone size: NA
D gene: TRBD1
V gene: TRBV7-6
CDR3 DNA: TGTGCCAGCAGCGGGGGGACAGGGTCGAACACCGGGGAGCTGTTTTTT
CDR3 protein: CASSGGTGSNTGELFF

J gene: TRBJ2-3
clone size: NA
D gene: TRBD2
V gene: TRBV11-2
CDR3 DNA: TGTGCCAGCAGCTTAACGGCGGGAGACGGCACAGATACGCAGTATTTT
CDR3 protein: CASSLTAGDGTDTQYF

J gene: TRBJ2-2
clone size: few
D gene: TRBD2
V gene: TRBV18
CDR3 DNA: TGTGCCAGCTCATGGGACTGGACTAGCGGGGAGCTGTTTTTT
CDR3 protein: CASSWDWTSGELFF

J gene: TRBJ2-7
clone size: NA
D gene: NA
V gene: TRBV6-5
CDR3 DNA: TGTGCCAGCAGTTATTTGGCGAACTCTATCGGCGAGCAGTACTTC
CDR3 protein: CASSYLANSIGEQYF

J gene: TRBJ2-4
clone size: few
D gene: NA
V gene: TRBV7-8
CDR3 DNA: TGTGCCAGCAGCTTAGGCAGGAGAGATGGCATTCAGTACTTC
CDR3 protein: CASSLGRRDGIQYF

J gene: TRBJ2-5
clone size: few
D gene: NA
V gene: TRBV5-1
CDR3 DNA: TGCGCCAGCAGCTTCCAGGAGGCAGAGACCCAGTACTTC
CDR3 protein: CASSFQEAETQYF

J gene: TRBJ2-1
clone size: NA
D gene: TRBD2
V gene: TRBV15
CDR3 DNA: TGTGCCACCAGCAGAGATCGTTTACTAGCGGGATCGGATGAGCAGTTCTTC
CDR3 protein: CATSRDRLLAGSDEQFF

J gene: TRBJ2-1
clone size: NA
D gene: TRBD2
V gene: TRBV19
CDR3 DNA: TGTGCCAGTAGTATAAAAGTCGGGACTAGCGGGAGGTACAATGAGCAGTTCTTC
CDR3 protein: CASSIKVGTSGRYNEQFF

J gene: TRBJ1-2
clone size: NA
D gene: TRBD1
V gene: TRBV7-9
CDR3 DNA: TGTGCCAGCAGCCTACCGACAGGGCTCTATGGCTACACCTTC
CDR3 protein: CASSLPTGLYGYTF

J gene: TRBJ1-1
clone size: NA
D gene: NA
V gene: TRBV30
CDR3 DNA: TGTGCCTCATTCCGGGCGAAGCGGCGGGATATGAACACTGAAGCTTTCTTT
CDR3 protein: CASFRAKRRDMNTEAFF

J gene: TRBJ1-1
clone size: NA
D gene: NA
V gene: TRBV5-1
CDR3 DNA: TGCGCCAGCAGCCCCGAGGGCGCCACTGAAGCTTTCTTT
CDR3 protein: CASSPEGATEAFF

J gene: TRBJ1-2
clone size: NA
D gene: TRBD1
V gene: TRBV19
CDR3 DNA: TGTGCCAGTAGTACCACGCTCGGACAGGGGAAAATGACCTTC
CDR3 protein: CASSTTLGQGKMTF

J gene: TRBJ2-1
clone size: NA
D gene: TRBD2
V gene: TRBV30
CDR3 DNA: TGTGCCTGGAGTATTCTAGCGGGACCTATGGATGAGCAGTTCTTC
CDR3 protein: CAWSILAGPMDEQFF

J gene: TRBJ1-2
clone size: once
D gene: NA
V gene: TRBV6-5
CDR3 DNA: TGTGCCAGCAGTAGAGCAGGGACTGGCTACACCTTC
CDR3 protein: CASSRAGTGYTF

J gene: TRBJ2-1
clone size: few
D gene: TRBD2
V gene: TRBV10-3
CDR3 DNA: TGTGCCATCAGCATCGGCGGGACTAGTCAAAATGAGCAGTTCTTC
CDR3 protein: CAISIGGTSQNEQFF

J gene: TRBJ1-2
clone size: NA
D gene: NA
V gene: TRBV5-1
CDR3 DNA: TGCGCCAGCAGCTTGGTCGGCGCCGAGGGGGATGGCTACACCTTC
CDR3 protein: CASSLVGAEGDGYTF

J gene: TRBJ2-3
clone size: NA
D gene: NA
V gene: TRBV6-5
CDR3 DNA: TGTGCCAGCAGTTACTCGCAGGATACGCAGTATTTT
CDR3 protein: CASSYSQDTQYF

J gene: TRBJ1-1
clone size: few
D gene: NA
V gene: TRBV10-3
CDR3 DNA: TGTGCCATCAGTGAGTCCCAGGGGAAAGCTTTCTTT
CDR3 protein: CAISESQGKAFF

J gene: TRBJ2-5
clone size: NA
D gene: TRBD2
V gene: TRBV11-2
CDR3 DNA: TGTGCCAGCAGCTTTGGGACTAGCGGGAGATCGGAGACCCAGTACTTC
CDR3 protein: CASSFGTSGRSETQYF

J gene: TRBJ2-6
clone size: NA
D gene: NA
V gene: TRBV7-9
CDR3 DNA: TGTGCCAGCAGCTTAGCAGTCGGGGCAGGCTCTGGGGCCAACGTCCTGACTTTC
CDR3 protein: CASSLAVGAGSGANVLTF

J gene: TRBJ2-6
clone size: NA
D gene: NA
V gene: TRBV7-9
CDR3 DNA: TGTGCCAGCGGTATAGGACCCGGGGCCAACGTCCTGACTTTC
CDR3 protein: CASGIGPGANVLTF

J gene: TRBJ2-5
clone size: NA
D gene: NA
V gene: TRBV30
CDR3 DNA: TGTGCCTGGAATGAGGCGGGGCTTTACCAAGAGACCCAGTACTTC
CDR3 protein: CAWNEAGLYQETQYF

J gene: TRBJ2-1
clone size: NA
D gene: NA
V gene: TRBV5-1
CDR3 DNA: TGCGCCAGCAGCCGCGTGGAGGGAGGTTTGGTAGAGCAGTTCTTC
CDR3 protein: CASSRVEGGLVEQFF

J gene: TRBJ1-1
clone size: NA
D gene: NA
V gene: TRBV25-1
CDR3 DNA: TGTGCCAGCAGTGAAGGGGGTCGTGCTGAAGCTTTCTTT
CDR3 protein: CASSEGGRAEAFF

J gene: TRBJ2-1
clone size: NA
D gene: NA
V gene: TRBV9
CDR3 DNA: TGTGCCAGCAGCGTAGCGGACAATGAGCAGTTCTTC
CDR3 protein: CASSVADNEQFF

J gene: TRBJ2-7
clone size: NA
D gene: NA
V gene: TRBV29-1
CDR3 DNA: TGCAGCGCCAGGATCGGGCCCTACGAGCAGTACTTC
CDR3 protein: CSARIGPYEQYF

J gene: TRBJ2-5
clone size: few
D gene: TRBD2
V gene: TRBV27
CDR3 DNA: TGTGCCAGCAGTTCCCGGGGGGGACTGGAGACCCAGTACTTC
CDR3 protein: CASSSRGGLETQYF

J gene: TRBJ2-5
clone size: NA
D gene: NA
V gene: TRBV2
CDR3 DNA: TGTGCCAGCGCAAGGGGAGAGACCCAGTACTTC
CDR3 protein: CASARGETQYF

J gene: TRBJ2-1
clone size: NA
D gene: TRBD2
V gene: TRBV5-6
CDR3 DNA: TGTGCCAGCAGCTTGCGACTAGCGGGAAACAATGAGCAGTTCTTC
CDR3 protein: CASSLRLAGNNEQFF

J gene: TRBJ1-5
clone size: NA
D gene: NA
V gene: TRBV19
CDR3 DNA: TGTGCCAGTACGACGTATGATAGCAATCAGCCCCAGCATTTT
CDR3 protein: CASTTYDSNQPQHF

J gene: TRBJ1-2
clone size: NA
D gene: TRBD1
V gene: TRBV30
CDR3 DNA: TGTGCCGGTAGACAGGGGTATGGCTACACCTTC
CDR3 protein: CAGRQGYGYTF

J gene: TRBJ1-2
clone size: NA
D gene: TRBD1
V gene: TRBV6-5
CDR3 DNA: TGTGCCAGCAGTCGTTGGACAGGGGAGCATGGCTACACCTTC
CDR3 protein: CASSRWTGEHGYTF

J gene: TRBJ1-2
clone size: NA
D gene: NA
V gene: TRBV6-1
CDR3 DNA: TGTGCCAGCAGGCAGATTACAGGGAATGGCTACACCTTC
CDR3 protein: CASRQITGNGYTF

J gene: TRBJ2-1
clone size: NA
D gene: TRBD2
V gene: TRBV4-2
CDR3 DNA: TGTGCCAGCAGCCAATCCACTCCGGGACTAGCGGGAGGCAATGAGCAGTTCTTC
CDR3 protein: CASSQSTPGLAGGNEQFF

J gene: TRBJ2-1
clone size: NA
D gene: TRBD2
V gene: TRBV9
CDR3 DNA: TGTGCCAGCAGCGTAGATATGCGGGAGGGCCCTCGGAATGAGCAGTTCTTC
CDR3 protein: CASSVDMREGPRNEQFF

J gene: TRBJ1-2
clone size: NA
D gene: NA
V gene: TRBV5-4
CDR3 DNA: TGTGCCAGCAGCTTGCAGGGCTCTCGCTATGGCTACACCTTC
CDR3 protein: CASSLQGSRYGYTF

J gene: TRBJ1-2
clone size: NA
D gene: NA
V gene: TRBV30
CDR3 DNA: TGTGCCTGGTCGCGGGACCTAAACCGTCCTGGCTACACCTTC
CDR3 protein: CAWSRDLNRPGYTF

J gene: TRBJ2-3
clone size: NA
D gene: TRBD2
V gene: TRBV27
CDR3 DNA: TGTGCCAGCAGTTTATGGGCTAGCGGGACGGCAGATACGCAGTATTTT
CDR3 protein: CASSLWASGTADTQYF

J gene: TRBJ2-7
clone size: NA
D gene: NA
V gene: TRBV6-5
CDR3 DNA: TGTGCCAGCAGGGGGGGTCCTCCCCTTTCCGAGCAGTACTTC
CDR3 protein: CASRGGPPLSEQYF

J gene: TRBJ2-7
clone size: many
D gene: TRBD2
V gene: TRBV5-1
CDR3 DNA: TGCGCCAGCAGCTCGACTAGCGGGATCGACGAGCAGTACTTC
CDR3 protein: CASSSTSGIDEQYF

J gene: TRBJ1-2
clone size: NA
D gene: TRBD1
V gene: TRBV29-1
CDR3 DNA: TGCAGCGTCCTTAAGTGGGGACAGGGGGCCTTGGGCTATGGCTACACCTTC
CDR3 protein: CSVLKWGQGALGYGYTF

J gene: TRBJ2-1
clone size: NA
D gene: NA
V gene: TRBV30
CDR3 DNA: TGTGCCTGGAGTCCACTAGCAGTCAATGAGCAGTTCTTC
CDR3 protein: CAWSPLAVNEQFF

J gene: TRBJ1-5
clone size: NA
D gene: NA
V gene: TRBV7-2
CDR3 DNA: TGTGCCAGTTCTCCTGACAGCGGGTTCAATCAGCCCCAGCATTTT
CDR3 protein: CASSPDSGFNQPQHF

J gene: TRBJ2-1
clone size: few
D gene: NA
V gene: TRBV2
CDR3 DNA: TGTGCCAGCATTGGGTCAGGTGGACTGGGGTACTCGTTCTTC
CDR3 protein: CASIGSGGLGYSFF

J gene: TRBJ2-7
clone size: NA
D gene: NA
V gene: TRBV7-2
CDR3 DNA: TGTGCCAGCAGCTTAGCGACACGCCCCGGGGGAGAGCAGTACTTC
CDR3 protein: CASSLATRPGGEQYF

J gene: TRBJ1-5
clone size: NA
D gene: NA
V gene: TRBV6-5
CDR3 DNA: TGTGCCAGCAGACAAACAGGGATGGGCAATCAGCCCCAGCATTTT
CDR3 protein: CASRQTGMGNQPQHF

J gene: TRBJ2-7
clone size: NA
D gene: NA
V gene: TRBV29-1
CDR3 DNA: TGCAGCGTTGGAAGGGGTGGCGGCTACGAGCAGTACTTC
CDR3 protein: CSVGRGGGYEQYF

J gene: TRBJ1-5
clone size: few
D gene: NA
V gene: TRBV30
CDR3 DNA: TGTGCCTGGAGTGCGGGGGAACGCCAGCCCCAGCATTTT
CDR3 protein: CAWSAGERQPQHF

J gene: TRBJ2-1
clone size: NA
D gene: NA
V gene: TRBV4-1
CDR3 DNA: TGCGCCAGCAGCCAGTTACTCGGAAGCTCCTACAATGAGCAGTTCTTC
CDR3 protein: CASSQLLGSSYNEQFF

J gene: TRBJ2-1
clone size: NA
D gene: TRBD2
V gene: TRBV7-9
CDR3 DNA: TGTGCCAGCAGCCCCCGTGCGAGCGGGAGGTACGCTGAGCAGTTCTTC
CDR3 protein: CASSPRASGRYAEQFF

J gene: TRBJ1-5
clone size: NA
D gene: TRBD1
V gene: TRBV27
CDR3 DNA: TGTGCCTGCCGACAGGGACTAAATCAGCCCCAGCATTTT
CDR3 protein: CACRQGLNQPQHF